This T cell receptor beta chain was profiled in a study of shared clonotypes between healthy human individuals. Study as a whole: The study used three CD4 naive, three CD4 memory, two CD8 naive and one CD8 memory plate per donor. The study's findings and limits: Researchers found naive subsets generally carried larger estimated richness than memory subsets. The rarefaction results pointed to incomplete sorted-subset sequencing despite large depth.

CDR3 size: 13 residues. Trimming left V 2 bases short and J 8 bases short, with 10 bases between. The germline V gene encodes CDR1 MNHEY and CDR2 SMNVEV (reference sequence). The study ran the assay at deep level. Generated by immunoSEQ multiplex PCR, the TCRdb table keeps only in-frame clones and is missing some. The data hold around 2,000,000 clones, with just over 90% observed a single time. As to this clone: The antigen is undetermined.

Naive CD8 cells, CD45RO-negative and positively selected for CCR7, excluded terminally differentiated effector memory CD45RA+ cells. The sequenced sample consisted of naive CD8+ T cells from PBMCs. This receptor was obtained from a man younger than 35 in good health. Some clones in this sample may be carry-over from other donors' samples. The chain is built from TRBV27 and TRBJ2-1; D is undetermined. The CDR3 DNA follows: TGTGCCAGCAGTTTAGGCAGAATCGATGAGCAGTTCTTC. It codes for CASSLGRIDEQFF.